A selection of T cell receptor beta chains follows, all from one sample in a study of blood T cell repertoires in COVID-19. Assay used: immunoSEQ multiplex PCR; TCRdb lists only in-frame clones, some missing. The sample shows hundreds of thousands of clones, 85% to 90% of them seen only once. Sequenced sample: PBMCs or T cells enriched from blood (not recorded which). The receptors were gathered from a woman between 18 and 29 years old with acute COVID-19. CDR3s leave out the opening cysteine and the closing phenylalanine or tryptophan. The order of the fields is V gene, CDR3 protein.

TRBV5-6,ASSTGVRETQY
TRBV9,ASSVVSGTGPSYGANVLT
TRBV14,ASSARTGDNEQF
TRBV6-5,ASSLGTGDTEAF
TRBV28,ASSWQGAGNYGYT
TRBV23-1,ASGGQARSGANVLT
TRBV28,ASSLPQGSQGYT
TRBV5-1,ASSSRQGASEKLF
TRBV4-2,ASSQEQRGSYEQY
TRBV9,ASSVAGEPNQPQH
TRBV28,ASRTTGGGDSYEQY
TRBV7-2,ASLGAGEAQY
TRBV28,ASSSGQGSQPQH
TRBV28,ASSQAVGQGGGYEQY
TRBV27,ASHTTGPDTEAF
TRBV28,ASGGSGAEVISGNTIY
TRBV27,ASSTLLGTEVSEAF
TRBV28,ASSLSGYGYT
TRBV15,ATSRERYYNEQF
TRBV11-3,ASSSGADTQY
TRBV11-3,ASSSRDSGYEQY
TRBV5-1,ASRPARDSGQADKAF
TRBV6-5,ASNRQASNEKLF
TRBV30,AWSGPAAGGPQH
TRBV19,ASSVLDNEQF
TRBV14,ASSWTSGSRWRDEQF
TRBV13,ASSSLEGSRQETQY
TRBV27,ASGPRGGEQF
TRBV15,ATSEGLAPFPQTQY
TRBV2,ASTEGLASGYEQF
TRBV6-6,ASSSAGGGDTQY
TRBV3-1/TRBV3-2,ASSQRRLSGNTIY
TRBV24-1,ATSEGQGVFPAETQY
TRBV19,ASSIGRGQETQY
TRBV5-4,ASSLGHPGQSGYT
TRBV29-1,SVRDSGPYEQY
TRBV21-1,ASSKRRSGTSYYSYEQY
TRBV6-1,ASSEFLQETQY
TRBV5-1,ASSSGKTSGSPYEQY
TRBV19,ASSTPEEPIYGYT
TRBV5-4,ASSLYSEQF
TRBV2,ASSEAEGAFGYT
TRBV7-3,ASSLDRDSYNEQF
TRBV12-5,ASGPGTSNTEAF
TRBV5-5,ASSLEGQGFRYEQY